This entry is about one TCR beta chain. Its target antigen remains unknown. No base quality values were provided; no much bigger clone lies one nucleotide off. Receptors were amplified or captured by the immunoSEQ multiplex PCR assay. Entries here come from immuneACCESS through TCRdb and include only in-frame sequences with V and J called. Some clones fail to appear in such tables; in the studies checked, an unresolved V gene covers under half of the shortfall, and the cause of the remainder is unknown. The sample contains about 51,000 clones, around nine tenths of them found a single time. 40% of the sample belongs to the ten largest clones. This entry comes from a study of control samples from healthy donors and cancer patients (dated by TCRdb to 2020 to 2022). From a lookup of the germline V gene, CDR1 and CDR2 are MNHEY and SVGAGI. Inclusive of the bounding cysteine and phenylalanine, the CDR3 is 14 residues long. Left in the record is the CDR3 DNA by itself, 42 bases read in frame from the first base. The germline ends are 11 bases apart after V is trimmed by 5 bases and J by 1 base.

This TCR derives from a man aged 50 to 60 with head and neck cancer. Specimen: PBMCs. The chain employs TRBV6-5 and TRBJ1-1, with TRBD1 tentatively as D gene (5 bases match). Here the CDR3 is given as CASSTYRRNTEAFF. The nucleotides read TGTGCCAGCAGTACATACAGGCGGAACACTGAAGCTTTCTTT.